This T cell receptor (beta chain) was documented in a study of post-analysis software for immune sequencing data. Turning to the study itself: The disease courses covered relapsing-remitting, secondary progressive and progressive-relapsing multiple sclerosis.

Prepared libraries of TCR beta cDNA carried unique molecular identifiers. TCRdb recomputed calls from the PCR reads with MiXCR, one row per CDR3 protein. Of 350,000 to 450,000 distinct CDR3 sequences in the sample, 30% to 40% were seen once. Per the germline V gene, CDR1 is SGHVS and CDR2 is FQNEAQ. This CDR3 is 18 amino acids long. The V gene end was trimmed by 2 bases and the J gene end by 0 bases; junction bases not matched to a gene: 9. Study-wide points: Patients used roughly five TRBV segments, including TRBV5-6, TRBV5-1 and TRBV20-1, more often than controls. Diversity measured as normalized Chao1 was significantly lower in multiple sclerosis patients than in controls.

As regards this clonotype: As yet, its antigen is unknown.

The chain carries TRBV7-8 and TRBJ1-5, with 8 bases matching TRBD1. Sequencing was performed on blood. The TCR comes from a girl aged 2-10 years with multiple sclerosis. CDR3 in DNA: TGTGCCAGCAGCTTATTTGCAGGGGGCTGGGATAGCAATCAGCCCCAGCATTTT. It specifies CASSLFAGGWDSNQPQHF. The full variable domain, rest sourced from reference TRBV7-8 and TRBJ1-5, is GAGVSQSPRYKVAKRGQDVALRCDPISGHVSLFWYQQALGQGPEFLTYFQNEAQLDKSGLPSDRFFAERPEGSVSTLKIQRTQQEDSAVYLCASSLFAGGWDSNQPQHFGDGTRLSIL.